This TCR beta chain was retrieved from a study of blood T cells in healthy people across ages. The study's findings and limits: Relative to aged donors, long-lived donors carried more naive CD4+ cells and displayed higher diversity. Measured against age, TCR beta diversity per million T cells decreased in a roughly linear manner. Percentage of naive T cells showed a strong correlation with TCR beta diversity.

After removal of 3 bases from V and 0 bases from J, the junction contained 7 bases not matched to a gene. Germline V gene lookup returns CDR1 SQVTM and CDR2 ANQGSEA. The CDR3 contains 16 residues. Details on this clonotype: Its target is not known.

Sample-barcoded 5' priming and a J-beta primer mix drove a second PCR of about 7 to 11 cycles. Every cDNA molecule bore a tag from a template-switch adaptor containing 12 random nucleotides. TCRdb used MiXCR to reprocess the 5' RACE reads, holding one entry per CDR3 protein. The table records about 640,000 distinct CDR3 sequences, roughly 58% of them present only once. The TCR originated in a man in his sixties in good health. V and J are TRBV29-1 and TRBJ2-1; TRBD2 aligns across 8 bases. The sequenced material came from blood. The CDR3 DNA sequence: TGCAGCGTTGATTCGCCGGGACTAGTCTCCTACAATGAGCAGTTCTTC. Residues: CSVDSPGLVSYNEQFF.